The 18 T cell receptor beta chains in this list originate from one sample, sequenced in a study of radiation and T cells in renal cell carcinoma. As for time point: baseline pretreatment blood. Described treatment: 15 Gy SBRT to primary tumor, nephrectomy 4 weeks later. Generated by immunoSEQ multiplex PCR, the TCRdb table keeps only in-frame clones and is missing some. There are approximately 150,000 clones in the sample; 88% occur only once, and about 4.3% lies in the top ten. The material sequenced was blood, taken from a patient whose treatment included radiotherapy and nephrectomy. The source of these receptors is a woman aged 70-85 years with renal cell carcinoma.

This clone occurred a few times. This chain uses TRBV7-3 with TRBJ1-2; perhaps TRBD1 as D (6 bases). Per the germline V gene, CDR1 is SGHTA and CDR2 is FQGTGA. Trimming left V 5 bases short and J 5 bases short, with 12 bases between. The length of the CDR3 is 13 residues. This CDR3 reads CASSDTGLYGYTF. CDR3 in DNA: TGTGCCAGCAGCGACACAGGGCTGTATGGCTACACCTTC. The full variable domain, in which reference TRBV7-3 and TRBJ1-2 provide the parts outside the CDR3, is GAGVSQTPSNKVTEKGKYVELRCDPISGHTALYWYRQSLGQGPEFLIYFQGTGAADDSGLPNDRFFAVRPEGSVSTLKIQRTERGDSAVYLCASSDTGLYGYTFGSGTRLTVV.

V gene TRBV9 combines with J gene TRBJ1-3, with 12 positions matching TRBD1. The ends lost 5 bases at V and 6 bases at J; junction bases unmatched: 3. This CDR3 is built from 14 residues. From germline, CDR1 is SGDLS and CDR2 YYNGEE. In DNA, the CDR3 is TGTGCCAGCAGTTGGGGACAGGGGGCAAACACCATATATTTT. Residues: CASSWGQGANTIYF.

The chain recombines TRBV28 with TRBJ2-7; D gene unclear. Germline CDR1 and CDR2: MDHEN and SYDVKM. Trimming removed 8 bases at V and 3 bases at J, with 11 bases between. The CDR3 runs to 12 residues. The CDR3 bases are TGTGCCAGCTCGGGCACCTTCTACGAGCAGTACTTC. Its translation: CASSGTFYEQYF. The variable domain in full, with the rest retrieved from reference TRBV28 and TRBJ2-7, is DVKVTQSSRYLVKRTGEKVFLECVQDMDHENMFWYRQDPGLGLRLIYFSYDVKMKEKGDIPEGYSVSREKKERFSLILESASTNQTSMYLCASSGTFYEQYFGPGTRLTVT.

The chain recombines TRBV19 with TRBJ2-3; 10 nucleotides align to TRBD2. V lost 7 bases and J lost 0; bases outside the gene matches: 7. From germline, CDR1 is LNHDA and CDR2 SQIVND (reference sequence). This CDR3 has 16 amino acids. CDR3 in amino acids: CASKGTSVFSTDTQYF. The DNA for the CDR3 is TGTGCCAGTAAGGGGACTAGCGTTTTTAGCACAGATACGCAGTATTTT.

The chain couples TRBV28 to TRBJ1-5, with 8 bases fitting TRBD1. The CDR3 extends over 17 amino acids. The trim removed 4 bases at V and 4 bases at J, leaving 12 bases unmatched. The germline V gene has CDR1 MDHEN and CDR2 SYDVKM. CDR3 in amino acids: CASSWAAGGAFNQPQHF. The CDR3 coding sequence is TGTGCCAGCAGTTGGGCGGCAGGGGGCGCGTTTAATCAGCCCCAGCATTTT.

The CDR3 DNA reads TGTGCCAGCAGCGAACACCCTGGGACTGCAAGCACAGATACGCAGTATTTT. This translates into CASSEHPGTASTDTQYF. The chain recombines TRBV6-1 with TRBJ2-3; weak D call: TRBD2 (6 bases). Trimming shortened V by 6 bases and J by 0 bases, and 19 bases separated the two germline ends. This CDR3 contains 17 residues. Germline V lookup: CDR1 MNHNS, CDR2 SASEGT.

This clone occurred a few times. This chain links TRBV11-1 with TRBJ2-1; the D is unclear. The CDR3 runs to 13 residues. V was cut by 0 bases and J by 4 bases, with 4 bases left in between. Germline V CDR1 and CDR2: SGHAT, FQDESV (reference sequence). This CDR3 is CASSLAVYNEQFF. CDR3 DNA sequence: TGTGCCAGCAGCTTAGCGGTGTACAATGAGCAGTTCTTC.

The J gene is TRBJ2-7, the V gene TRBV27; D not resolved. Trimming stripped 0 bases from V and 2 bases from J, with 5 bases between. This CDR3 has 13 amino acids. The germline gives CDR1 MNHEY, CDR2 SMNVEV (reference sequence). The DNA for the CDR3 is TGTGCCAGCAGTTTATCAGATCCCTACGAGCAGTACTTC. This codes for CASSLSDPYEQYF.

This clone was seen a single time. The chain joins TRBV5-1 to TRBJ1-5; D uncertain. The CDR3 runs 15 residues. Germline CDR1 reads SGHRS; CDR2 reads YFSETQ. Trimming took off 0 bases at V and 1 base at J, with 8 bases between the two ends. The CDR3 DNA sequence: TGCGCCAGCAGCTTGGACGGGGTGAGCAATCAGCCCCAGCATTTT. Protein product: CASSLDGVSNQPQHF.

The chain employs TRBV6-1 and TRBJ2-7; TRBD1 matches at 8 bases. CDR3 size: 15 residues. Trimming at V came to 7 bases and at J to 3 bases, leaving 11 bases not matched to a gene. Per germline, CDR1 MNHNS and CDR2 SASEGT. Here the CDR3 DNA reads TGTGCCAGCAAACCAATCGACAGGGGTATCTACGAGCAGTACTTC. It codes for CASKPIDRGIYEQYF.

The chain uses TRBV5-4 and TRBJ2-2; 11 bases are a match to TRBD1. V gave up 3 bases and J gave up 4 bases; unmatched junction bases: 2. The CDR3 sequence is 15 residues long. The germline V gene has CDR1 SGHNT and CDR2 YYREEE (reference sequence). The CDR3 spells CASSWDRGSTGELFF. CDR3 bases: TGTGCCAGCAGCTGGGACAGGGGGAGCACCGGGGAGCTGTTTTTT.

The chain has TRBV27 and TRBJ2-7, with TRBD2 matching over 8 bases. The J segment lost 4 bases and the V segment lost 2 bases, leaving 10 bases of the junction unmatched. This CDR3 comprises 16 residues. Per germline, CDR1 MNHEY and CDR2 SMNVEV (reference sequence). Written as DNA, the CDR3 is TGTGCCAGCAGTTTAGGGTCGGGGGGGAACCTTTACGAGCAGTACTTC. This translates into CASSLGSGGNLYEQYF.

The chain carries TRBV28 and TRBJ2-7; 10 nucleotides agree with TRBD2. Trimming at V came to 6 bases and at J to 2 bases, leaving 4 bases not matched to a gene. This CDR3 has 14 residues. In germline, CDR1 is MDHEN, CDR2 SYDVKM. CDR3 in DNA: TGTGCCAGCAGGCTAGCGGGGGAGACCTACGAGCAGTACTTC. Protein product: CASRLAGETYEQYF.

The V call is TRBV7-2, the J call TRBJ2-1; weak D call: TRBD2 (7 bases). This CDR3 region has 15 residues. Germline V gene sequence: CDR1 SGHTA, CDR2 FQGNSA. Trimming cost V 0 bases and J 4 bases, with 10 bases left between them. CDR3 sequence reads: CASSLAGGAYNEQFF. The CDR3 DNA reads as TGTGCCAGCAGCTTAGCGGGGGGGGCTTACAATGAGCAGTTCTTC.

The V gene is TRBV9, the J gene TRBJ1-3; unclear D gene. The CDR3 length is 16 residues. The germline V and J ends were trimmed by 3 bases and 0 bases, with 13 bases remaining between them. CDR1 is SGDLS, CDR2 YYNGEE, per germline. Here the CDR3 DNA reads TGTGCCAGCAGCGGAGGGAGTCCCAGCTCTGGAAACACCATATATTTT. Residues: CASSGGSPSSGNTIYF.

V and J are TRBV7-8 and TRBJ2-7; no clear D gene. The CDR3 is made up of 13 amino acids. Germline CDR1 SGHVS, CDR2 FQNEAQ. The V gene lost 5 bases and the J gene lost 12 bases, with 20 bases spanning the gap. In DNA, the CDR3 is TGTGCCAGCAGCGAGCCCAGGACGTCCTTCGGGTACTTC. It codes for CASSEPRTSFGYF.

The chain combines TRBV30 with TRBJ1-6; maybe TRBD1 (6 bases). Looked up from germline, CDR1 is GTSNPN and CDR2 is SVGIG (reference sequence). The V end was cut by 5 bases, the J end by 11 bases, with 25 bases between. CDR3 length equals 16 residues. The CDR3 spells CAWGPTHRERRTPLHF. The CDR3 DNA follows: TGTGCCTGGGGGCCGACACACAGGGAACGAAGAACACCCCTCCACTTT.

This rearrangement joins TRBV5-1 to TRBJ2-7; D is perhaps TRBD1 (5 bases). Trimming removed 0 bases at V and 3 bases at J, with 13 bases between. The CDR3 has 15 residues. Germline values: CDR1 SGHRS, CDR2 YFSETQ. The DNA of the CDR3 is TGCGCCAGCAGCTTGGTCGAGGCCACAGGCTACGAGCAGTACTTC. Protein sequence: CASSLVEATGYEQYF.